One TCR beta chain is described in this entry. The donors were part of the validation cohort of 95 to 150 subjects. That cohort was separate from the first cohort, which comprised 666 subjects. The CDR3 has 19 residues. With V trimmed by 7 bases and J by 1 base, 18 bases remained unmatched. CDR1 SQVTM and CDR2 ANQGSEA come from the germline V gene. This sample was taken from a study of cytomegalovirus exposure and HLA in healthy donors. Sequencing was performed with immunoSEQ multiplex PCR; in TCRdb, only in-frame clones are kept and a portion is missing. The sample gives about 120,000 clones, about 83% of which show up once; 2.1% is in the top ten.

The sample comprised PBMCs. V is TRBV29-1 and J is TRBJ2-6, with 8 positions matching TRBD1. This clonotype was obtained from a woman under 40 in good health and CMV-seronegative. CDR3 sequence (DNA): TGCAGCGCATACACGCGTTCGACAGGGGCTAGATCTGGGGCCAACGTCCTGACTTTC. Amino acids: CSAYTRSTGARSGANVLTF.